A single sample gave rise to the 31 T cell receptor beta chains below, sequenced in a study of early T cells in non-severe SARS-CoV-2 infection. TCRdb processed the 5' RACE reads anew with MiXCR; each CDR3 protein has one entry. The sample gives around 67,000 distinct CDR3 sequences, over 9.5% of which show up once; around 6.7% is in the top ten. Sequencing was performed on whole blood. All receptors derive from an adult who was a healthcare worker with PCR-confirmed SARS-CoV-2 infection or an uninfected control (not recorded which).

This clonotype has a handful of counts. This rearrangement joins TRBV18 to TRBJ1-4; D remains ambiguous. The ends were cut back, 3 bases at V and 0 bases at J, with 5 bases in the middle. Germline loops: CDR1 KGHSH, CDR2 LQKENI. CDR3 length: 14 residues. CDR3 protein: CASSPQATNEKLFF. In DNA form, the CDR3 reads TGTGCCAGCTCACCCCAGGCAACTAATGAAAAACTGTTTTTT.

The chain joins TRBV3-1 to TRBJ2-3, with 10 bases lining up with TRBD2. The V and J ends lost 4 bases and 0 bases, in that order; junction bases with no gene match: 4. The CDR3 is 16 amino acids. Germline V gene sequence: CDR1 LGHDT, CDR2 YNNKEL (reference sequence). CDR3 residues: CASSRMTSGSTDTQYF. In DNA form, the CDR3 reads TGTGCCAGCAGCCGGATGACTAGCGGGAGCACAGATACGCAGTATTTT.

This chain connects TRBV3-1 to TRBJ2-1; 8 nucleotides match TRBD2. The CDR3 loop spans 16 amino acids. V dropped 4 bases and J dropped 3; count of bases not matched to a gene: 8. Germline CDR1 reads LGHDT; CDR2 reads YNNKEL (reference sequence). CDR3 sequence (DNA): TGTGCCAGCAGCCGGCCAGAGACTAGCGTCTACAATGAGCAGTTCTTC. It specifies CASSRPETSVYNEQFF.

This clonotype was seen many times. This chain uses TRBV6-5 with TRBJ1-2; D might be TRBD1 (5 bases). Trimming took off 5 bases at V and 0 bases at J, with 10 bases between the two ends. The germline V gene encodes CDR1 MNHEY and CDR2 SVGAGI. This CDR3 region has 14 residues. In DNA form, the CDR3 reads TGTGCCAGCAGTGCCAGGACAACTAACTATGGCTACACCTTC. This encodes CASSARTTNYGYTF.

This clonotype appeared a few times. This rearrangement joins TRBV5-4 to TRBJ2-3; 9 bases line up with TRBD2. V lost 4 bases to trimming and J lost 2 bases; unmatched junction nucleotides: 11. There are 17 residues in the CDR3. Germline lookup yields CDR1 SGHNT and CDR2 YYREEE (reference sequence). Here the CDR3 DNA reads TGTGCCAGCAGCCGCCGGATAGCGGGGGCCCACACAGATACGCAGTATTTT. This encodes CASSRRIAGAHTDTQYF.

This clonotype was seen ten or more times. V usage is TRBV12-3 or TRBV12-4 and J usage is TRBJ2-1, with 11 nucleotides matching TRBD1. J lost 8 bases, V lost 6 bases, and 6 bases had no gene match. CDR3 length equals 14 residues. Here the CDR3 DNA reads TGTGCCAGCAGGGGGACAGGGGGTGTTCATGAGCAGTTCTTC. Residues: CASRGTGGVHEQFF.

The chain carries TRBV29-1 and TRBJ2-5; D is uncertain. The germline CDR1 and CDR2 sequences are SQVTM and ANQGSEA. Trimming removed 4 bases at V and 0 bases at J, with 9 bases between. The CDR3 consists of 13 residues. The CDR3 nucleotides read TGCAGCGTTGTGGGGAAGTACCAAGAGACCCAGTACTTC. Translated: CSVVGKYQETQYF.

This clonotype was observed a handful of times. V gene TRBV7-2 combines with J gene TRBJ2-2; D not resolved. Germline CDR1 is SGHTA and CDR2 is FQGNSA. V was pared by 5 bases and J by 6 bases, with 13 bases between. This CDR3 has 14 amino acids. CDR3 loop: CASSPRAWAGELFF. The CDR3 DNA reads TGTGCCAGCAGCCCTCGGGCCTGGGCCGGGGAGCTGTTTTTT.

CDR3 residues: CASSLAQMVQGAPYEQYF. The CDR3 coding sequence is TGCGCCAGCAGCTTGGCCCAAATGGTCCAAGGGGCCCCCTACGAGCAGTACTTC. The V gene is TRBV5-1, the J gene TRBJ2-7; D is possibly TRBD1 (5 bases). CDR3 length: 18 residues. Germline V gene data show CDR1 as SGHRS and CDR2 as YFSETQ. The ends were cut back, 0 bases at V and 2 bases at J, with 21 bases in the middle.

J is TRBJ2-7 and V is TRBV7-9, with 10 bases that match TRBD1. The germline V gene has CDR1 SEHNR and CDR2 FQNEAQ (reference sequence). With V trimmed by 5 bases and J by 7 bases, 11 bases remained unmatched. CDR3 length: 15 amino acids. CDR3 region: CASSRAGTGVGEQYF. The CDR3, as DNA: TGTGCCAGCAGCAGAGCCGGGACAGGGGTTGGGGAGCAGTACTTC.

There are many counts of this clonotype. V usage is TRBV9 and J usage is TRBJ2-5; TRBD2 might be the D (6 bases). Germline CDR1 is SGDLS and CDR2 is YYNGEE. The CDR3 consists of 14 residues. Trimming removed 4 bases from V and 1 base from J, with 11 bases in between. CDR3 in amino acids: CASSISGLQETQYF. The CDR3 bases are TGTGCCAGCAGCATCTCGGGACTCCAAGAGACCCAGTACTTC. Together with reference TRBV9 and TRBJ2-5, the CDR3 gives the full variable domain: DSGVTQTPKHLITATGQRVTLRCSPRSGDLSVYWYQQSLDQGLQFLIQYYNGEERAKGNILERFSAQQFPDLHSELNLSSLELGDSALYFCASSISGLQETQYFGPGTRLLVL.

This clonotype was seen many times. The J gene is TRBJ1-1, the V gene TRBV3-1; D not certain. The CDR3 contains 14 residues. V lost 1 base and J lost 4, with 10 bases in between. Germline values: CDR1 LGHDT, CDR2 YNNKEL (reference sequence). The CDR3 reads CASSQAGSGTEAFF. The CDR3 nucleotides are TGTGCCAGCAGCCAAGCGGGTTCAGGCACTGAAGCTTTCTTT.

The CDR3: CASSQGGTGANVLTF. In DNA, the CDR3 is TGTGCCAGCAGCCAAGGTGGGACCGGGGCCAACGTCCTGACTTTC. The chain is built from TRBV3-1 and TRBJ2-6; perhaps D is TRBD1 or TRBD2 (5 bases each). V was clipped by 1 base and J by 4 bases, with 8 bases between them. CDR1 is LGHDT, CDR2 YNNKEL, per germline (reference sequence). There are 15 residues in the CDR3.

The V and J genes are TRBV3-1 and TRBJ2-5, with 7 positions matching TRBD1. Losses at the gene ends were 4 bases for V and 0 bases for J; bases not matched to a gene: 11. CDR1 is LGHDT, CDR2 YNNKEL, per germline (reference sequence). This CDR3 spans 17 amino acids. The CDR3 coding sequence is TGTGCCAGCAGCCTTACGAGGACAGGTTCTTACCAAGAGACCCAGTACTTC. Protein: CASSLTRTGSYQETQYF.

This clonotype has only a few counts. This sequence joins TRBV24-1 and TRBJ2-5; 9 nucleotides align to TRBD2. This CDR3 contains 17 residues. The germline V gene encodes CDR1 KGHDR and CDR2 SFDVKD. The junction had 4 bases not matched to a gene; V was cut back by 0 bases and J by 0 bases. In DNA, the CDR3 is TGTGCCACCAGTGATTTGCGGGCTAGCGGGAACCAAGAGACCCAGTACTTC. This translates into CATSDLRASGNQETQYF.

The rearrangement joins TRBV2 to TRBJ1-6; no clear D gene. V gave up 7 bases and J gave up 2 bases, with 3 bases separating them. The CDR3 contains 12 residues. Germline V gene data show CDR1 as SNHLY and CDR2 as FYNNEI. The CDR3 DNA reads TGTGCCAGCACGCCCTATAATTCACCCCTCCACTTT. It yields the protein CASTPYNSPLHF.

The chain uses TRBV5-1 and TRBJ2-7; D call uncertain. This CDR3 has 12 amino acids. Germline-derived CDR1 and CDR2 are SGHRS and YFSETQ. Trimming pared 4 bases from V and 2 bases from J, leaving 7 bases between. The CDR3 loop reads CASSPPAYEQYF. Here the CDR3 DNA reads TGCGCCAGCAGCCCCCCCGCCTACGAGCAGTACTTC.

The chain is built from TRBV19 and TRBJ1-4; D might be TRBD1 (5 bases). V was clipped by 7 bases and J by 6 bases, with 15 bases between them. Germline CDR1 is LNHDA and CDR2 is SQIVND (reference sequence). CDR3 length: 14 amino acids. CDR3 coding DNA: TGTGCCAGTATCTCAACAGGTCTGGATGAAAAACTGTTTTTT. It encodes CASISTGLDEKLFF.

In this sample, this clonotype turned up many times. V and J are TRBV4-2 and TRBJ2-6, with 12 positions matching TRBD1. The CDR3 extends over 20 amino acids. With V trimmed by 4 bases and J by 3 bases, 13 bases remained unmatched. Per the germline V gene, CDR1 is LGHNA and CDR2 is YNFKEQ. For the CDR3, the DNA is TGTGCCAGCAGCCTCAGGGGACAGGGGGCGCATCCTGGTGGGGCCAACGTCCTGACTTTC. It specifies CASSLRGQGAHPGGANVLTF.

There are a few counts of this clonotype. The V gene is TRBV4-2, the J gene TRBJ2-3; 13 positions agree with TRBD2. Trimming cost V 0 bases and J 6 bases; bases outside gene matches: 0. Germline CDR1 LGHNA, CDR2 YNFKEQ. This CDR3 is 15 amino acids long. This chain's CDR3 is CASSQELAGGDTQYF. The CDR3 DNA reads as TGTGCCAGCAGCCAAGAACTAGCGGGAGGGGATACGCAGTATTTT.

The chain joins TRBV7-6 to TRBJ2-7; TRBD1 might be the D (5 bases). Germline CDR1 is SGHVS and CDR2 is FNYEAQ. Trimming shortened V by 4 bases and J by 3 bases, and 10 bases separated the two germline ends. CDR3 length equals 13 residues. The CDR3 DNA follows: TGTGCCAGCAGCTCCGGACACTTCTACGAGCAGTACTTC. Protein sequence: CASSSGHFYEQYF.

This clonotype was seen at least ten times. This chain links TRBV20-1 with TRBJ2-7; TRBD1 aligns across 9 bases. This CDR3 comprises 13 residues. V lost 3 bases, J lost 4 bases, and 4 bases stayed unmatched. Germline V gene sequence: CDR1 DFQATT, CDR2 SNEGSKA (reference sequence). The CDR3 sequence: CSASHRGPYEQYF. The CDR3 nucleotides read TGCAGTGCTAGCCACAGGGGGCCGTACGAGCAGTACTTC.

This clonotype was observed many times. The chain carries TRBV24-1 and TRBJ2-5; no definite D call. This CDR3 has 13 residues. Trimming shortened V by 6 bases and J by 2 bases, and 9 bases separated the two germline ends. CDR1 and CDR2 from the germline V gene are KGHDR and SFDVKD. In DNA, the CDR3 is TGTGCCACCAGTCGAAGGTCACAAGAGACCCAGTACTTC. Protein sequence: CATSRRSQETQYF.

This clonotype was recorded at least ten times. CDR3 sequence (DNA): TGTGCCAGCTCACCAGGCGGGGGTGAGAATTCACCCCTCCACTTT. Translation gives CASSPGGGENSPLHF. The chain carries TRBV18 and TRBJ1-6; tentative D call: TRBD1 (5 bases). This CDR3 has 15 amino acids. V lost 2 bases to trimming and J lost 7 bases, with 12 bases between them. Germline V lookup: CDR1 KGHSH, CDR2 LQKENI.

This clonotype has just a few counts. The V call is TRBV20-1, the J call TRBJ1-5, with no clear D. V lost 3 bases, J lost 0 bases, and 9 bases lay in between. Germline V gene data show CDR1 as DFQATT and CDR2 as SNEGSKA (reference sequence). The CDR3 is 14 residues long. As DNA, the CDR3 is TGCAGTGCTAGGTCCCGACTTAGCAATCAGCCCCAGCATTTT. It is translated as CSARSRLSNQPQHF.

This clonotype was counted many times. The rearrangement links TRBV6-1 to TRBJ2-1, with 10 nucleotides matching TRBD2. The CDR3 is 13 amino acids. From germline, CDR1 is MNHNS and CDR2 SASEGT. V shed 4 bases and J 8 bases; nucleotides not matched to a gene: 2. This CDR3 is CASSASGSYEQFF. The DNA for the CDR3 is TGTGCCAGCAGTGCTAGCGGGAGCTATGAGCAGTTCTTC.

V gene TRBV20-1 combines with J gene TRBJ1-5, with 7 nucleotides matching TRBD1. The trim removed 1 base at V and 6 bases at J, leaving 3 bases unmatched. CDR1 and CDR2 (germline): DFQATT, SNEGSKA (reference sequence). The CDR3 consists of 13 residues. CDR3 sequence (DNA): TGCAGTGCTAGAGCGACAGGGAGTCAGCCCCAGCATTTT. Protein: CSARATGSQPQHF.

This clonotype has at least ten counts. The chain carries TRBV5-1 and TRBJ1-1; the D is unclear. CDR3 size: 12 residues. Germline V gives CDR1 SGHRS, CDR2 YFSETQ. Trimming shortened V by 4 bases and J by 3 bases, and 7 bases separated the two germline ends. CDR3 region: CASSTVDTEAFF. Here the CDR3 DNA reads TGCGCCAGCAGCACAGTGGACACTGAAGCTTTCTTT.

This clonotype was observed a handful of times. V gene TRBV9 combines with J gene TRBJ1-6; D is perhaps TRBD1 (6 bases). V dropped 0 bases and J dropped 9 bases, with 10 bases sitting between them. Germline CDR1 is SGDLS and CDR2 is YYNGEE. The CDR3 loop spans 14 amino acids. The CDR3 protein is CASSVDGGGSPLHF. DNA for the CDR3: TGTGCCAGCAGCGTAGACGGGGGCGGTTCACCCCTCCACTTT. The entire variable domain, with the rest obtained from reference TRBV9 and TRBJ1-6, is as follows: DSGVTQTPKHLITATGQRVTLRCSPRSGDLSVYWYQQSLDQGLQFLIQYYNGEERAKGNILERFSAQQFPDLHSELNLSSLELGDSALYFCASSVDGGGSPLHFGNGTRLTVT.

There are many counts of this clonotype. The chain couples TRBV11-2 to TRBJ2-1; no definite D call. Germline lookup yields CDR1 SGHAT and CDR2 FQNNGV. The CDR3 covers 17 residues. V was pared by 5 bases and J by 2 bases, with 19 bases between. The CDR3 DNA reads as TGTGCCAGCAGCCCGCCAATGGGTCGGCCGGCCTACAATGAGCAGTTCTTC. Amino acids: CASSPPMGRPAYNEQFF.

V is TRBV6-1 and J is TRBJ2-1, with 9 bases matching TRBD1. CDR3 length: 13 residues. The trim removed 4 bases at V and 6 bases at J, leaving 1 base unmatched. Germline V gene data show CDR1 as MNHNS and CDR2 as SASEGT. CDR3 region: CASSVTGGNEQFF. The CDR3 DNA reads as TGTGCCAGCAGTGTGACAGGGGGCAATGAGCAGTTCTTC.